The clone carrying this TCR beta chain was detected ten times or more. The TCR beta CDR3 regions underwent amplification from RNA transcripts. HTBI-primed RT-PCR formed the first round, and a multiplex PCR formed the second. TCRdb processed the multiplex PCR reads anew with MiXCR; each CDR3 protein has one entry. In the table there are a few hundred thousand distinct CDR3 sequences, 15% to 17% of which are singletons. The data stem from a study of Graves' ophthalmopathy and Graves' hyperthyroidism. The specimen sequenced was peripheral blood. This sequence was found in a woman between 18 and 29 years old with stable Graves' hyperthyroidism.

The CDR3 DNA reads as TGTGCCAGTAGGCCGGGACAGGGAAATGGCTACACCTTC. Its protein product is CASRPGQGNGYTF. The V and J genes are TRBV19 and TRBJ1-2; 9 bases map to TRBD1. Germline loops: CDR1 LNHDA, CDR2 SQIVND (reference sequence). Trimming took 6 bases from V and 6 from J; bases not matched to a gene: 5. This CDR3 spans 13 amino acids.